Following are 4 T cell receptor beta chains from one sample sequenced in a study of T cells after somatic rescue of genetic block. Using immunoSEQ multiplex PCR, the repertoire was profiled, and TCRdb retains in-frame clones only, with some absent. In the table there are 67,000 or so clones, more than 75% of which are singletons. The specimen was peripheral blood mononuclear cells (PBMCs). The source of these receptors is a man aged 30 to 39.

The J gene is TRBJ2-3, the V gene TRBV7-9; TRBD1 is a possible D gene (6 bases). Germline V gene data show CDR1 as SEHNR and CDR2 as FQNEAQ (reference sequence). The CDR3 length is 16 residues. V gave up 6 bases and J gave up 0 bases, with 16 bases separating them. The DNA of the CDR3 is TGTGCCAGCAGGTACCGGGACACCTTTAGCACAGATACGCAGTATTTT. Residues: CASRYRDTFSTDTQYF.

V and J are TRBV15 and TRBJ1-2; D is perhaps TRBD1 (6 bases). This CDR3 has 13 residues. Trimming shortened V by 5 bases and J by 4 bases, and 11 bases separated the two germline ends. From germline, CDR1 is LNHNV and CDR2 YYDKDF (reference sequence). The CDR3 loop reads CATSPDRSYGYTF. DNA of the CDR3: TGTGCCACCAGCCCTGACAGGTCCTATGGCTACACCTTC.

The chain carries TRBV7-9 and TRBJ2-1; D uncertain. CDR1 SEHNR and CDR2 FQNEAQ come from the germline V gene (reference sequence). The CDR3 extends over 15 amino acids. V gave up 2 bases and J gave up 7 bases, with 15 bases separating them. The CDR3 DNA is TGTGCCAGCAGCTTAATACCGACGGTCCTGAATGAGCAGTTCTTC. Its protein is CASSLIPTVLNEQFF.

The J gene is TRBJ1-1, the V gene TRBV6-5, with TRBD1 identical over 7 bases. CDR3 size: 15 residues. In germline, CDR1 is MNHEY, CDR2 SVGAGI. Trimming cost V 5 bases and J 0 bases; bases outside gene matches: 6. The CDR3 loop is CASSTAGGMNTEAFF. CDR3 nucleotide sequence: TGTGCCAGCAGTACCGCAGGGGGAATGAACACTGAAGCTTTCTTT.